This is a list of T cell receptor beta chains from one sample in a study of T cells in Graves' hyperthyroidism and ophthalmopathy. In TCRdb, the multiplex PCR reads were re-called with MiXCR into one record per CDR3 protein. The data contain about 260,000 distinct CDR3 sequences, 16% of them singletons. Sequenced sample: blood. All receptors derive from a woman younger than 35 with Graves' ophthalmopathy. CDR3s include the opening cysteine and the closing phenylalanine or tryptophan. Each record gives: J gene, D gene, V gene, clone size, CDR3 protein, CDR3 DNA. A D gene is named only where the DNA matches it firmly. Rows may omit the clone size; those that give it use once, few, many or a size class.

TRBJ1-2 | - | TRBV20-1 | many | CSARRQNLGYTF | TGCAGTGCTAGACGGCAGAATCTTGGCTACACCTTC
TRBJ1-5 | - | TRBV12-3/TRBV12-4 | - | CASSLSGSPSNQPQHF | TGTGCCAGCAGTTTATCCGGCAGCCCTTCCAATCAGCCCCAGCATTTT
TRBJ2-7 | TRBD2 | TRBV6-2/TRBV6-3 | many | CASGTMSYEQYF | TGTGCCAGCGGGACTATGTCCTACGAGCAGTACTTC
TRBJ1-5 | - | TRBV20-1 | many | CSASSPRQPQHF | TGCAGTGCTAGTTCTCCCCGTCAGCCCCAGCATTTT
TRBJ1-2 | - | TRBV6-2/TRBV6-3 | many | CASSYVQQINGYTF | TGTGCCAGCAGTTACGTACAGCAGATCAATGGCTACACCTTC
TRBJ1-2 | TRBD1 | TRBV12-3/TRBV12-4 | many | CASRTGGHGYTF | TGTGCCAGCAGAACAGGGGGCCATGGCTACACCTTC
TRBJ2-6 | TRBD1 | TRBV19 | - | CASSPGQGPSSGANVLTF | TGTGCCAGTAGTCCCGGACAGGGGCCTTCCTCTGGGGCCAACGTCCTGACTTTC
TRBJ2-5 | - | TRBV12-3/TRBV12-4 | many | CASSYNAGRETQYF | TGTGCCAGCAGTTATAACGCGGGGCGGGAGACCCAGTACTTC
TRBJ1-5 | - | TRBV7-9 | many | CASSESNSNQPQHF | TGTGCCAGCAGCGAGAGTAATAGCAATCAGCCCCAGCATTTT
TRBJ2-7 | TRBD2 | TRBV20-1 | - | CSAEGRRLAGGYEQYF | TGCAGTGCGGAAGGGAGAAGACTAGCGGGAGGCTACGAGCAGTACTTC
TRBJ1-2 | TRBD1 | TRBV5-4 | many | CASSLGRDREVYGYTF | TGTGCCAGCAGCTTGGGACGGGACAGGGAGGTCTATGGCTACACCTTC
TRBJ1-6 | TRBD1 | TRBV10-2 | few | CASSQDRVDYNSPLHF | TGCGCCAGCAGTCAAGACAGGGTCGACTATAATTCACCCCTCCACTTT
TRBJ1-1 | TRBD1 | TRBV18 | - | CATSGQGTSTEAFF | TGTGCCACGTCCGGACAGGGGACGAGCACTGAAGCTTTCTTT
TRBJ2-7 | - | TRBV27 | - | CASRGLASRRSVDEQYF | TGTGCCAGCAGGGGGTTGGCTAGCAGGAGGTCTGTGGACGAGCAGTACTTC
TRBJ2-7 | - | TRBV2 | many | CASTGTTNEQYF | TGTGCCAGCACCGGGACGACAAACGAGCAGTACTTC
TRBJ2-2 | - | TRBV5-1 | many | CASSFYGRQDTGELFF | TGCGCCAGCAGCTTCTACGGACGACAGGACACCGGGGAGCTGTTTTTT
TRBJ1-1 | - | TRBV28 | many | CASSLWAGGIAEAFF | TGTGCCAGCAGTTTATGGGCGGGGGGGATCGCTGAAGCTTTCTTT
TRBJ2-7 | - | TRBV10-2 | many | CASNLDKVAQPQPYEQYF | TGCGCCAGCAATTTAGATAAGGTGGCTCAGCCCCAACCCTACGAGCAGTACTTC
TRBJ1-3 | - | TRBV9 | many | CASSGRNSGNTIYF | TGTGCCAGCAGCGGACGGAACTCTGGAAACACCATATATTTT
TRBJ2-7 | - | TRBV6-1 | many | CASRGAGSQKGEQYF | TGTGCCAGCAGAGGAGCCGGGTCTCAAAAGGGCGAGCAGTACTTC
TRBJ2-7 | TRBD2 | TRBV18 | many | CASSQTSGMYEQYF | TGTGCCAGCTCACAGACTAGCGGGATGTACGAGCAGTACTTC
TRBJ2-1 | TRBD2 | TRBV6-1 | many | CASTSGGTYNEQFF | TGTGCCAGCACGAGCGGGGGGACGTACAATGAGCAGTTCTTC
TRBJ2-7 | - | TRBV27 | many | CASSLNWGPMEKQYF | TGTGCCAGCAGTTTAAATTGGGGCCCCATGGAGAAGCAGTACTTC
TRBJ2-1 | - | TRBV20-1 | - | CSAEDSDAYNEQFF | TGCAGTGCCGAGGACTCCGACGCGTACAATGAGCAGTTCTTC
TRBJ2-3 | - | TRBV6-2/TRBV6-3 | many | CASSVMSDTQYF | TGTGCCAGCAGCGTCATGTCAGATACGCAGTATTTT
TRBJ2-1 | TRBD2 | TRBV20-1 | many | CSYTGALAGSTAYSYNEQFF | TGCAGTTATACTGGGGCCCTAGCGGGATCAACAGCCTACTCCTACAATGAGCAGTTCTTC
TRBJ2-7 | - | TRBV2 | many | CASNEDESSYEQYF | TGTGCCAGCAATGAGGACGAGAGCTCCTACGAGCAGTACTTC
TRBJ1-6 | - | TRBV4-2 | - | CASSGPPGAPPGSYNSPLHF | TGTGCCAGCAGCGGTCCCCCCGGGGCCCCGCCAGGTTCCTATAATTCACCCCTCCACTTT
TRBJ1-2 | - | TRBV7-2 | many | CASSLEFPSNYGYTF | TGTGCCAGCAGCTTAGAGTTTCCGAGTAACTATGGCTACACCTTC
TRBJ2-5 | TRBD2 | TRBV5-1 | - | CASSLSRAGDQETQYF | TGCGCCAGCAGCTTGTCCCGTGCGGGGGACCAAGAGACCCAGTACTTC
TRBJ2-3 | - | TRBV11-2 | many | CASSLRTDTQYF | TGTGCCAGCAGCTTAAGGACAGATACGCAGTATTTT
TRBJ1-3 | - | TRBV20-1 | many | CSALDTSGNTIYF | TGCAGTGCTCTTGACACCTCTGGAAACACCATATATTTT
TRBJ2-3 | - | TRBV28 | many | CASSFPYTSTDTQYF | TGTGCCAGCAGTTTCCCATACACTAGCACAGATACGCAGTATTTT
TRBJ1-4 | - | TRBV6-1 | - | CASLRLWGEKLFF | TGTGCCAGTCTCAGGCTCTGGGGTGAAAAACTGTTTTTT
TRBJ1-1 | TRBD1 | TRBV19 | many | CASSDRVVAEAFF | TGTGCCAGTTCCGACAGGGTGGTCGCTGAAGCTTTCTTT
TRBJ1-2 | - | TRBV3-1 | many | CASSQDRVTGYTF | TGTGCCAGCAGCCAAGATCGGGTTACGGGCTACACCTTC
TRBJ1-1 | - | TRBV24-1 | many | CATKGQPPIWVNTEAFF | TGTGCCACCAAGGGACAACCACCGATCTGGGTGAACACTGAAGCTTTCTTT
TRBJ1-2 | - | TRBV24-1 | many | CATSELGQNYGYTF | TGTGCCACCAGTGAATTAGGACAAAACTATGGCTACACCTTC
TRBJ1-1 | - | TRBV19 | many | CATAVGMNTEAFF | TGTGCCACCGCCGTGGGGATGAACACTGAAGCTTTCTTT
TRBJ2-3 | - | TRBV6-1 | - | CASSRDKTYTQYF | TGTGCCAGCAGTCGGGACAAAACGTATACGCAGTATTTT
TRBJ1-1 | - | TRBV7-9 | - | CASSVGTRNTEAFF | TGTGCCAGCAGCGTGGGGACACGGAACACTGAAGCTTTCTTT
TRBJ2-5 | TRBD1 | TRBV2 | many | CASSTRDSSYYQETQYF | TGTGCCAGCAGTACCCGGGACAGCAGCTATTATCAAGAGACCCAGTACTTC
TRBJ1-1 | - | TRBV5-6 | many | CASSLGEPGPANTEAFF | TGTGCCAGCAGCTTGGGTGAACCGGGGCCCGCGAACACTGAAGCTTTCTTT
TRBJ2-2 | - | TRBV28 | many | CASSHLTELGTGELFF | TGTGCCAGCAGTCACCTGACAGAGCTGGGGACCGGGGAGCTGTTTTTT
TRBJ2-7 | TRBD2 | TRBV28 | - | CASNPTVRTSGRADYEQYF | TGTGCCAGCAACCCAACGGTGAGGACTAGCGGGAGGGCCGACTACGAGCAGTACTTC
TRBJ1-1 | - | TRBV12-3/TRBV12-4 | many | CASSRTAQNTEAFF | TGTGCCAGCAGTCGAACCGCACAGAACACTGAAGCTTTCTTT
TRBJ2-3 | TRBD2 | TRBV20-1 | many | CSARSPSGSPDTQYF | TGCAGTGCTCGAAGCCCTAGCGGGAGTCCAGATACGCAGTATTTT
TRBJ1-1 | - | TRBV6-9 | - | CASSYGGQPSEAFF | TGTGCCAGCAGTTACGGGGGGCAGCCTTCTGAAGCTTTCTTT
TRBJ1-2 | - | TRBV15 | few | CATSTNLRWGYTF | TGTGCCACCAGCACGAACCTCCGATGGGGCTACACCTTC
TRBJ1-4 | TRBD1 | TRBV15 | many | CATRQDRGQPNEKLFF | TGTGCCACCAGGCAGGACAGGGGGCAGCCTAATGAAAAACTGTTTTTT
TRBJ2-2 | - | TRBV5-5 | - | CASSFKGVGTGELFF | TGTGCCAGCAGCTTTAAGGGCGTAGGCACCGGGGAGCTGTTTTTT
TRBJ1-1 | TRBD1 | TRBV3-1 | many | CASSQVTGVVPFTEAFF | TGTGCCAGCAGCCAAGTTACAGGGGTCGTTCCCTTCACTGAAGCTTTCTTT
TRBJ2-4 | TRBD2 | TRBV7-3 | - | CASARSGGGSDIQYF | TGTGCCAGCGCACGGTCCGGGGGAGGGTCGGACATTCAGTACTTC